Each of the 31 T cell receptor beta chains below was sequenced from the same sample in a study of blood T cells in healthy people across ages. A sample-barcoded 5' primer and a J-beta primer mix were used in a second PCR of roughly 7 to 11 cycles. TCRdb reanalysed the 5' RACE reads using MiXCR and keeps one entry per CDR3 protein. The data contain about 580,000 distinct CDR3 sequences, 40% to 55% of them seen just once; the ten biggest clones take up roughly 24%. Sequencing was performed on blood. All receptors derive from an elderly man in good health.

The J gene is TRBJ2-5, the V gene TRBV29-1, with TRBD2 matching 8 bases. The CDR3 covers 14 residues. CDR1 and CDR2 from the germline V gene are SQVTM and ANQGSEA. V shed 6 bases and J 11 bases; nucleotides not matched to a gene: 17. CDR3 sequence (DNA): TGCAGCGTACGGGGGGGGTCCAGGGACAATGAGCAGTACTTC. Its translation is CSVRGGSRDNEQYF.

In this sample, this clonotype turned up once. The chain joins TRBV6-1 to TRBJ1-2, with 8 bases fitting TRBD1. CDR1 is MNHNS, CDR2 SASEGT, per germline. V shed 7 bases, J shed 8 bases, and the junction held 21 bases outside the gene matches. The CDR3 has 17 amino acids. CDR3 amino acids: CASIPSLGTGSDEGYTF. The CDR3, as DNA: TGTGCCAGCATACCAAGCCTCGGGACAGGATCAGACGAGGGCTACACCTTC.

This clonotype was seen a handful of times. The V and J genes are TRBV20-1 and TRBJ2-4; D is undetermined. The CDR3 covers 13 residues. The V end lost 0 bases, the J end lost 0 bases, and 3 bases lay between the germline ends. Germline CDR1 is DFQATT and CDR2 is SNEGSKA (reference sequence). The CDR3 DNA reads as TGCAGTGCTAGAGAGGGAGCCAAAAACATTCAGTACTTC. Encoded protein: CSAREGAKNIQYF.

The chain couples TRBV12-3 or TRBV12-4 to TRBJ2-7, with 8 bases lining up with TRBD2. The CDR3 is 14 amino acids. V was pared by 2 bases and J by 4 bases, with 4 bases of the junction left unmatched. The CDR3 DNA reads as TGTGCCAGCAGTTTACGACTAGCGAGGTACGAGCAGTACTTC. This sequence encodes CASSLRLARYEQYF.

This clonotype was counted only a few times. The gene calls are TRBV7-2 and TRBJ2-3; TRBD1 or TRBD2 may be the D gene (6 bases each). Germline loops: CDR1 SGHTA, CDR2 FQGNSA. The V end lost 6 bases, the J end lost 6 bases, and 19 bases lay between the germline ends. CDR3 length equals 15 residues. The CDR3 here is CASRNRDKGGDTQYF. DNA for the CDR3: TGTGCCAGCAGAAACCGGGACAAAGGGGGGGATACGCAGTATTTT.

This clonotype was seen more than once but under ten times. This rearrangement joins TRBV20-1 to TRBJ2-5; no reliable D call. The CDR3 is made up of 14 amino acids. Germline V gene lookup returns CDR1 DFQATT and CDR2 SNEGSKA (reference sequence). Trimming took 3 bases from V and 1 from J, leaving 12 bases between them. CDR3 DNA: TGCAGTGCTAGGGGCGGAAACTCCCAAGAGACCCAGTACTTC. Translated: CSARGGNSQETQYF.

Comments on this clonotype: This sequence may be a read error, since a much larger clone differs from it by one base. The chain employs TRBV6-6 and TRBJ2-1; D might be TRBD1 (5 bases). Per the germline V gene, CDR1 is MNHNY and CDR2 is SVGAGI (reference sequence). This CDR3 comprises 12 residues. Trimming took off 7 bases at V and 10 bases at J, with 14 bases between the two ends. CDR3 residues: CASTQGYYEQFF. DNA of the CDR3: TGTGCCAGCACCCAGGGTTACTACGAGCAGTTCTTC.

This chain uses TRBV11-2 with TRBJ2-1, with 7 bases lining up with TRBD1. The CDR3 extends over 16 amino acids. In germline, CDR1 is SGHAT, CDR2 FQNNGV. The junction had 6 bases not matched to a gene; V was cut back by 0 bases and J by 4 bases. As DNA, the CDR3 is TGTGCCAGCAGCTTAGACCGACAGGGTTTTTACAATGAGCAGTTCTTC. Protein sequence: CASSLDRQGFYNEQFF.

Only one count was recorded for this clonotype. This rearrangement joins TRBV28 to TRBJ2-7; D gene ambiguous. The ends were cut back, 6 bases at V and 3 bases at J, with 12 bases in the middle. The CDR3 is made up of 13 amino acids. Per germline, CDR1 MDHEN and CDR2 SYDVKM. The CDR3 DNA reads as TGTGCCAGCAGGTCAAGTGGCCGCTACGAGCAGTACTTC. Translated, it gives CASRSSGRYEQYF.

The J gene is TRBJ2-1, the V gene TRBV4-1; 12 positions agree with TRBD2. The CDR3 totals 15 residues. Germline V gene data show CDR1 as MGHRA and CDR2 as YSYEKL. Trimming at V came to 1 base and at J to 9 bases, leaving 4 bases not matched to a gene. The CDR3 DNA follows: TGCGCCAGCAGCCAAGTTCTAGCGGGGGGGTTTGAGCAGTTCTTC. Encoded protein: CASSQVLAGGFEQFF.

A few counts support this clonotype. The gene calls are TRBV6-1 and TRBJ1-1; no clear D. The ends were cut back, 1 base at V and 0 bases at J, with 3 bases in the middle. Germline loops: CDR1 MNHNS, CDR2 SASEGT. This CDR3 comprises 13 residues. CDR3 nucleotides: TGTGCCAGCAGTGAAGGGGTGAACACTGAAGCTTTCTTT. This translates into CASSEGVNTEAFF.

This clonotype was picked up many times. The chain combines TRBV7-3 with TRBJ2-1; 12 bases map to TRBD2. The ends lost 5 bases at V and 4 bases at J; junction bases unmatched: 3. Germline values: CDR1 SGHTA, CDR2 FQGTGA. CDR3 length: 15 residues. The CDR3 sequence is CASSTGTSGYNEQFF. CDR3 nucleotides: TGTGCCAGCAGCACCGGGACTAGCGGGTACAATGAGCAGTTCTTC.

Note on this clonotype: A much bigger clone sits one base away, suggesting this may be a read error. The chain has TRBV7-9 and TRBJ2-7, with D possibly matching TRBD1 (6 bases). Germline lookup yields CDR1 SEHNR and CDR2 FQNEAQ (reference sequence). The V end lost 4 bases, the J end lost 8 bases, and 18 bases lay between the germline ends. The CDR3 has 14 residues. CDR3 residues: CASSYHRTGGKQYF. DNA of the CDR3: TGTGCCAGCAGCTATCACCGAACTGGGGGCAAGCAGTACTTC. Filled out from reference TRBV7-9 and TRBJ2-7, the complete variable domain reads DTGVSQNPRHKITKRGQNVTFRCDPISEHNRLYWYRQTLGQGPEFLTYFQNEAQLEKSRLLSDRFSAERPKGSFSTLEIQRTEQGDSAMYLCASSYHRTGGKQYFGPGTRLTVT.

CDR3 loop: CASSQDRASAEQFF. The CDR3 DNA follows: TGCGCCAGCAGCCAAGATCGGGCTTCAGCTGAACAGTTCTTC. The rearrangement joins TRBV4-3 to TRBJ2-1; D gene unclear. The V gene's germline CDR1 is LGHNA and CDR2 YSLEER. There are 14 residues in the CDR3. V was shortened by 0 bases and J by 13 bases, with 16 bases between the two germline ends.

The chain recombines TRBV10-3 with TRBJ2-4, with 7 bases fitting TRBD1. The germline V gene encodes CDR1 ENHRY and CDR2 SYGVKD. The CDR3 totals 16 residues. J gave up 1 base and V 2 bases, and 5 bases lay outside the gene matches. The CDR3 DNA reads as TGTGCCATCAGTGAGGAGGGGGCTTATGCCAAAAACATTCAGTACTTC. Amino acid sequence: CAISEEGAYAKNIQYF.

The V and J genes are TRBV12-3 or TRBV12-4 and TRBJ2-3; D gene ambiguous. The CDR3 has 15 residues. Trimming stripped 5 bases from V and 4 bases from J, with 16 bases between. DNA for the CDR3: TGTGCCAGCAGTCCCGGAAGCTTACAAGCAGATACGCAGTATTTT. Protein sequence: CASSPGSLQADTQYF.

This clonotype was detected ten times or more. The chain links TRBV3-1 to TRBJ2-3; D unclear. With 1 base removed from V and 4 bases from J, the gap between germline ends came to 12 bases. This CDR3 has 15 residues. Germline V gene sequence: CDR1 LGHDT, CDR2 YNNKEL (reference sequence). The DNA for the CDR3 is TGTGCCAGCAGCCAAGGGGAAGGTACGGCAGATACGCAGTATTTT. It encodes CASSQGEGTADTQYF.

Only one count was recorded for this clonotype. The chain has TRBV7-3 and TRBJ2-1, with TRBD2 matching 10 bases. The CDR3 loop spans 20 amino acids. Per the germline V gene, CDR1 is SGHTA and CDR2 is FQGTGA. V shed 1 base and J 6 bases; nucleotides not matched to a gene: 18. CDR3 coding DNA: TGTGCCAGCAGCTTAATGGATCCCCGTCTAGCGGGGGAGAAAGGCAATGAGCAGTTCTTC. As protein: CASSLMDPRLAGEKGNEQFF.

This clonotype has just a few counts. The chain is built from TRBV5-1 and TRBJ2-1; TRBD2 might be the D (7 bases). The CDR3 consists of 15 residues. With 5 bases removed from V and 1 base from J, the gap between germline ends came to 13 bases. Germline CDR1 reads SGHRS; CDR2 reads YFSETQ. CDR3 amino acids: CASREGGGSYNEQFF. CDR3 in DNA: TGCGCCAGCAGGGAAGGGGGAGGGTCCTACAATGAGCAGTTCTTC.

V and J are TRBV3-1 and TRBJ1-6; D is undetermined. This CDR3 spans 14 amino acids. Looked up from germline, CDR1 is LGHDT and CDR2 is YNNKEL (reference sequence). V was shortened by 0 bases and J by 12 bases, with 12 bases between the two germline ends. The CDR3 loop reads CASSQEVLSGPLHF. The CDR3 nucleotides read TGTGCCAGCAGCCAAGAGGTCCTGAGTGGACCCCTCCACTTT.

At least ten counts were recorded for this clonotype. The rearrangement uses TRBV7-9 and TRBJ2-3; D remains unclear. With 1 base removed from V and 5 bases from J, the gap between germline ends came to 7 bases. Germline loops: CDR1 SEHNR, CDR2 FQNEAQ (reference sequence). CDR3 size: 13 residues. DNA for the CDR3: TGTGCCAGCAGCTTAGGATTTGTAGATACGCAGTATTTT. Residues: CASSLGFVDTQYF.

The V and J genes are TRBV29-1 and TRBJ2-1, with D perhaps matching TRBD2 (6 bases). CDR1 and CDR2 from the germline V gene are SQVTM and ANQGSEA. V was cut by 8 bases and J by 0 bases, with 11 bases left in between. CDR3 length: 13 amino acids. CDR3 coding DNA: TGCAGCAGTAGCGGTAGCTCCTACAATGAGCAGTTCTTC. Its translation is CSSSGSSYNEQFF.

CDR3 DNA sequence: TGTGCCAGCAGACCGGGACGGTACAATGAGCAGTTCTTC. It translates to CASRPGRYNEQFF. The genes are TRBV12-3 or TRBV12-4 and TRBJ2-1, with D perhaps TRBD1 or TRBD2 (5 bases each). V shed 6 bases and J shed 4 bases, with 10 bases lying between them. The CDR3 totals 13 residues.

J is TRBJ2-5 and V is TRBV3-1; TRBD1 might be the D (5 bases). From germline, CDR1 is LGHDT and CDR2 YNNKEL (reference sequence). This CDR3 region has 15 residues. V was shortened by 1 base and J by 3 bases, with 12 bases between the two germline ends. CDR3 bases: TGTGCCAGCAGCCAAGGGCCGGCAGGGAAAGAGACCCAGTACTTC. Translation: CASSQGPAGKETQYF.

This chain uses TRBV7-9 with TRBJ2-1; D is possibly TRBD1 or TRBD2 (6 bases each). V was trimmed by 1 base and J by 7 bases, leaving 14 bases between them. Germline CDR1 SEHNR, CDR2 FQNEAQ (reference sequence). The CDR3 spans 15 residues. The CDR3: CASSLGDGGGNEQFF. For the CDR3, the DNA is TGTGCCAGCAGCTTAGGAGACGGGGGCGGGAATGAGCAGTTCTTC.

In its sample, this clonotype was seen a few times. The chain joins TRBV7-9 to TRBJ2-3; 12 positions match TRBD2. The CDR3 loop spans 16 amino acids. CDR1 SEHNR and CDR2 FQNEAQ come from the germline V gene (reference sequence). V dropped 5 bases and J dropped 2; count of bases not matched to a gene: 5. The CDR3 protein is CASSPSGGAITDTQYF. As DNA, the CDR3 is TGTGCCAGCAGCCCTAGCGGGGGGGCCATCACAGATACGCAGTATTTT.

Worth noting for this clonotype: One junction end disagrees with the germline gene, perhaps due to a read error. The rearrangement joins TRBV10-3 to TRBJ2-7; D not resolved. The CDR3 sequence is 11 residues long. CDR1 is ENHRY, CDR2 SYGVKD, per germline. For the CDR3, the DNA is TGTGCCAGCAGTAGCTCCTACAAGCAGTACTTC. It yields the protein CASSSSYKQYF.

The V gene is TRBV20-1, the J gene TRBJ2-5; 11 bases agree with TRBD1. After removal of 6 bases from V and 6 bases from J, the junction contained 15 bases not matched to a gene. This CDR3 spans 16 amino acids. From germline, CDR1 is DFQATT and CDR2 SNEGSKA (reference sequence). The CDR3 region is CSADAPGTGGLKTQYF. In DNA, the CDR3 is TGCAGTGCCGATGCTCCCGGGACAGGGGGTTTAAAGACCCAGTACTTC.

This clonotype showed up just a few times. The gene calls are TRBV11-2 and TRBJ2-1; D gene uncertain. The CDR3 contains 17 residues. The V gene's germline CDR1 is SGHAT and CDR2 FQNNGV. Trimming cost V 5 bases and J 0 bases, with 17 bases left between them. The CDR3 protein is CASSLKKRGFSYNEQFF. CDR3 in DNA: TGTGCCAGCAGCCTAAAAAAGCGCGGCTTCTCCTACAATGAGCAGTTCTTC.

This clonotype was counted at least ten times. This chain uses TRBV7-9 with TRBJ2-7, with D possibly matching TRBD2 (5 bases). Germline CDR1 reads SEHNR; CDR2 reads FQNEAQ (reference sequence). Trimming took off 3 bases at V and 6 bases at J, with 12 bases between the two ends. This CDR3 has 13 amino acids. The CDR3 region is CASSLVNEGEQYF. In DNA, the CDR3 is TGTGCCAGCAGCTTGGTCAACGAGGGCGAGCAGTACTTC.

This clonotype was observed a few times. CDR3 amino acids: CASSQLGQGRHNEQFF. CDR3 DNA: TGTGCCAGCAGCCAATTAGGCCAGGGCAGGCACAATGAGCAGTTCTTC. The V call is TRBV3-1, the J call TRBJ2-1, with D perhaps TRBD1 (5 bases). Germline lookup yields CDR1 LGHDT and CDR2 YNNKEL (reference sequence). V was pared by 2 bases and J by 5 bases, with 16 bases between. The CDR3 is made up of 16 amino acids.